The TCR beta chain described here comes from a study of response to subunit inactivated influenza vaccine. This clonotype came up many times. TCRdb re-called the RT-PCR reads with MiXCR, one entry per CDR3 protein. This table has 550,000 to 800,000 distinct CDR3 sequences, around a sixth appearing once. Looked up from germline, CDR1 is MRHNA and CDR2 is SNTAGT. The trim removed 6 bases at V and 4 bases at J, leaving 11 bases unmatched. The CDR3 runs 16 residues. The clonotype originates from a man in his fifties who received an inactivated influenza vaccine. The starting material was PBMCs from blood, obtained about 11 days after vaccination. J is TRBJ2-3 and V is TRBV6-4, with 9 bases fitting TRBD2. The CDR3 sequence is CASSDMPRGGPDTQYF. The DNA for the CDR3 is TGTGCCAGCAGCGACATGCCGCGGGGGGGCCCAGATACGCAGTATTTT.